The clone carrying this T cell receptor (beta chain) was recorded at least ten times. Its specificity is unknown. This sample is part of a study of post-analysis software for immune sequencing data. Carried by the TCR beta cDNA libraries were unique molecular identifiers. TCRdb re-analysed the PCR reads in MiXCR, keeping a single row per CDR3 protein. The data contain about 260,000 distinct CDR3 sequences, roughly a third of them singletons. V was clipped by 0 bases and J by 2 bases; unmatched bases: 2. Germline loops: CDR1 ENHRY, CDR2 SYGVKD. This CDR3 has 15 amino acids. Study-wide results and limits: F measure clustering grouped samples strongly by preparation batch. Compared against controls, patients with multiple sclerosis displayed significantly lower normalized Chao1 diversity. Comparison of patients with controls showed roughly five TRBV segments more frequent in patients, TRBV5-6, TRBV5-1 and TRBV20-1 among them.

The chain links TRBV10-3 to TRBJ2-5; TRBD2 aligns across 8 bases. Sample: blood. This clonotype was obtained from a girl aged 5-17 years with multiple sclerosis. The CDR3 loop is CAISESASGQETQYF. The CDR3 DNA is TGTGCCATCAGTGAGTCGGCTAGCGGGCAAGAGACCCAGTACTTC.